One sample yielded the 2 T cell receptor beta chains listed below, sequenced in a study of brain metastases from non-small cell lung cancer. Generated by immunoSEQ multiplex PCR, the TCRdb table keeps only in-frame clones and is missing some. The profile shows about 15,000 clones, around four fifths of them singletons. Sequenced input: primary lung tumor tissue. The receptors were gathered from a donor aged 40 or older with non-small cell lung cancer.

This clone was detected a few times. V usage is TRBV6-6 and J usage is TRBJ2-7, with unresolved D. V gave up 2 bases and J gave up 4 bases, with 9 bases separating them. The CDR3 totals 13 residues. Germline lookup yields CDR1 MNHNY and CDR2 SVGAGI (reference sequence). DNA of the CDR3: TGTGCCAGCAGTTACAATCGCGATTACGAGCAGTACGTC. Translating gives CASSYNRDYEQYV.

The V call is TRBV27, the J call TRBJ1-6; weak D call: TRBD1 (5 bases). V lost 8 bases, J lost 5 bases, and 16 bases lay in between. Germline V CDR1 and CDR2: MNHEY, SMNVEV (reference sequence). The CDR3 sequence is 15 residues long. The CDR3 DNA follows: TGTGCCAGCCTTTCTTCGACAGCAGATAATTCACCCCTCCACTTT. It translates to CASLSSTADNSPLHF.